This T cell receptor (beta chain) was sequenced in a study of a mutant IDH1 vaccine in newly diagnosed glioma. The V gene end was trimmed by 10 bases and the J gene end by 1 base; junction bases not matched to a gene: 18. The CDR3 length is 18 residues. Looked up from germline, CDR1 is MDHEN and CDR2 is SYDVKM. Some clones are missing from TCRdb's copy, which holds only in-frame ones; the method was immunoSEQ multiplex PCR. Among about 30,000 clones listed, around 80% were seen once. The time point: baseline, week 1 (first vaccination visit). Treatment reported: pre-vaccination baseline after standard-of-care therapy.

This chain links TRBV28 with TRBJ1-5, with 8 bases aligning to TRBD1. The sample here was PBMCs, taken from a glioma patient treated with radiotherapy, temozolomide or both. The receptor was derived from a man aged 25-45 years with glioma. CDR3 amino acids: CATKLGRQGKVSNQPQHF. The CDR3 coding sequence is TGTGCCACTAAGTTGGGTAGACAGGGGAAAGTGAGCAATCAGCCCCAGCATTTT. Full variable domain (missing parts from reference TRBV28 and TRBJ1-5): DVKVTQSSRYLVKRTGEKVFLECVQDMDHENMFWYRQDPGLGLRLIYFSYDVKMKEKGDIPEGYSVSREKKERFSLILESASTNQTSMYLCATKLGRQGKVSNQPQHFGDGTRLSIL.